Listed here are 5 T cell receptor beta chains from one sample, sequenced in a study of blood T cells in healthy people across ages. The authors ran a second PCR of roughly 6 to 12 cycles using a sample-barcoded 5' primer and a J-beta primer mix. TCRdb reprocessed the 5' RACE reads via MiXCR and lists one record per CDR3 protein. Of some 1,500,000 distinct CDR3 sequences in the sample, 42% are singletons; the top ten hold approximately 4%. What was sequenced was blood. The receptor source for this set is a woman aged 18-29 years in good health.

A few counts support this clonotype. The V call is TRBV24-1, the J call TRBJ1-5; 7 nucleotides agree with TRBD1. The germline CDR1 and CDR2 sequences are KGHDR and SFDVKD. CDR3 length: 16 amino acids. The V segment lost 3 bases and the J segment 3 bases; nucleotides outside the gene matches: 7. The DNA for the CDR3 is TGTGCCACCAGTGATCGGGTCGGGACAGTCAATCAGCCCCAGCATTTT. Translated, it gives CATSDRVGTVNQPQHF.

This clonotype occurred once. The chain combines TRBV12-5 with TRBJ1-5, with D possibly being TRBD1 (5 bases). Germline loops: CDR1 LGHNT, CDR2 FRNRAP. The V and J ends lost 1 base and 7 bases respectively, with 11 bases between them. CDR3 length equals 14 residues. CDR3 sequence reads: CASGLAQGYQPQHF. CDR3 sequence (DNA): TGTGCTAGTGGTTTGGCTCAGGGTTACCAGCCCCAGCATTTT.

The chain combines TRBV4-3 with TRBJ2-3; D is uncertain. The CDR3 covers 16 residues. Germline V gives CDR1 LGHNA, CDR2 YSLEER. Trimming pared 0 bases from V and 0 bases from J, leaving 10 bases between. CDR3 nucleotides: TGCGCCAGCAGCCAAGATCAAGTGGGGAGCACAGATACGCAGTATTTT. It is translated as CASSQDQVGSTDTQYF.

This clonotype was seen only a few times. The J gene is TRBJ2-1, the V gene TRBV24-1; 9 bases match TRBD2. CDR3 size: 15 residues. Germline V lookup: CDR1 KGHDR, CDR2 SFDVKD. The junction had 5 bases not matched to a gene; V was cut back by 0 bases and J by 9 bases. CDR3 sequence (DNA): TGTGCCACCAGTGATTTGATAGCGGGAGCCAGTGAGCAGTTCTTC. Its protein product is CATSDLIAGASEQFF.

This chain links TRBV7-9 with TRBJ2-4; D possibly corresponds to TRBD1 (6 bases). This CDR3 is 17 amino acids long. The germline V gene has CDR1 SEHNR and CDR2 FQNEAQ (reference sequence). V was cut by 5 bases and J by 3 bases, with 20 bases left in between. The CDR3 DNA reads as TGTGCCAGCAGCAACCACCGGGAACAGGGCGGCAAAAACATTCAGTACTTC. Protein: CASSNHREQGGKNIQYF.